Listed here are 30 T cell receptor beta chains from one sample, sequenced in a study of T cell changes during pregnancy in multiple sclerosis. The method was immunoSEQ multiplex PCR; TCRdb's version includes in-frame clones alone and lacks a portion of them. The data show 69,000 or so clones, approximately 90% seen once. The sample here was peripheral blood, taken in the third trimester of pregnancy. These TCRs come from a female donor with multiple sclerosis, enrolled in a pregnancy study.

This clone appeared a single time. V gene TRBV7-2 combines with J gene TRBJ2-2; 7 bases match TRBD1. This CDR3 comprises 19 residues. J was trimmed by 3 bases and V by 5 bases; bases with no gene match: 18. Germline values: CDR1 SGHTA, CDR2 FQGNSA. CDR3 sequence: CASSPRLGLTGWDTGELFF. Written as DNA, the CDR3 is TGTGCCAGCAGCCCCCGTTTAGGGTTGACAGGGTGGGACACCGGGGAGCTGTTTTTT. The full variable domain, rest sourced from reference TRBV7-2 and TRBJ2-2, is GAGVSQSPSNKVTEKGKDVELRCDPISGHTALYWYRQSLGQGLEFLIYFQGNSAPDKSGLPSDRFSAERTGGSVSTLTIQRTQQEDSAVYLCASSPRLGLTGWDTGELFFGEGSRLTVL.

The gene calls are TRBV27 and TRBJ2-7, with 8 bases lining up with TRBD1. Unmatched junction bases numbered 6, after V lost 5 bases and J lost 6 bases. In germline, CDR1 is MNHEY, CDR2 SMNVEV (reference sequence). The CDR3 totals 13 residues. In DNA, the CDR3 is TGTGCCAGCAGTATGCGGACAGGGCCCGAGCAGTACTTC. The encoded protein is CASSMRTGPEQYF.

This rearrangement joins TRBV4-3 to TRBJ2-5; 10 bases are a match to TRBD2. The CDR3 loop spans 19 amino acids. V was clipped by 4 bases and J by 5 bases; unmatched bases: 19. In germline, CDR1 is LGHNA, CDR2 YSLEER. CDR3 residues: CASSRARSSGGPVSETQYF. The CDR3 region has the DNA TGCGCCAGCAGCCGCGCCAGGTCTAGCGGGGGCCCAGTAAGCGAGACCCAGTACTTC.

This clone was counted ten times or more. The V call is TRBV18, the J call TRBJ1-6, with D possibly matching TRBD1 (5 bases). Germline V gives CDR1 KGHSH, CDR2 LQKENI. Trimming took 3 bases from V and 9 from J, leaving 15 bases between them. The CDR3 is 15 residues long. The CDR3 region has the DNA TGTGCCAGCTCACCGGTCGGGATCGGGGGTTCACCCCTCCACTTT. Translating it yields CASSPVGIGGSPLHF.

This clone was detected only once. Relative to the germline gene, one junction end is altered; a read error may explain this. This sequence joins TRBV5-6 and TRBJ2-3; 9 bases map to TRBD2. The CDR3 has 13 amino acids. The V gene's germline CDR1 is SGHDT and CDR2 YYEEEE. The CDR3: CASSSNLAGTHFF. CDR3 coding DNA: TGTGCCAGCAGCTCCAACCTAGCGGGGACTCACTTTTTT. Full variable domain (outside the CDR3, taken from reference TRBV5-6 and TRBJ2-3): DAGVTQSPTHLIKTRGQQVTLRCSPKSGHDTVSWYQQALGQGPQFIFQYYEEEERQRGNFPDRFSGHQFPNYSSELNVNALLLGDSALYLCASSSNLAGTHFFGPGTRLTVL.

The chain couples TRBV4-1 to TRBJ1-3; D possibly corresponds to TRBD1 (5 bases). The V and J ends lost 0 bases and 4 bases respectively, with 13 bases between them. The CDR3 is made up of 16 amino acids. CDR1 is MGHRA, CDR2 YSYEKL, per germline. The chain's CDR3 is CASSQDIRQYGNTIYF. The CDR3 DNA reads as TGCGCCAGCAGCCAAGACATACGACAGTACGGAAACACCATATATTTT.

In this sample, this clone turned up once. This sequence joins TRBV9 and TRBJ1-6; D is perhaps TRBD1 (5 bases). Germline lookup yields CDR1 SGDLS and CDR2 YYNGEE. The CDR3 has 15 amino acids. V was shortened by 4 bases and J by 3 bases, with 11 bases between the two germline ends. The CDR3 DNA reads as TGTGCCAGCAGCTCCGGGGGGGTCTATAATTCACCCCTCCACTTT. Encoded protein: CASSSGGVYNSPLHF.

V gene TRBV19 combines with J gene TRBJ2-3; TRBD2 matches 13 bases. The CDR3 runs to 16 residues. The J segment lost 6 bases and the V segment lost 6 bases, leaving 9 bases of the junction unmatched. Germline V lookup: CDR1 LNHDA, CDR2 SQIVND (reference sequence). The CDR3 DNA is TGTGCCAGTAGCGACACTAGCGGGGGGGCCCCCGATACGCAGTATTTT. It translates to CASSDTSGGAPDTQYF.

This chain connects TRBV19 to TRBJ2-2; a weak D match, TRBD2 (6 bases). Between the trimmed V and J ends, which lost 3 bases and 3 bases, there was a span of 14 bases. Looked up from germline, CDR1 is LNHDA and CDR2 is SQIVND (reference sequence). The CDR3 loop spans 16 amino acids. CDR3 bases: TGTGCCAGTAGTATTAGCGGAATAACGTACACCGGGGAGCTGTTTTTT. This translates into CASSISGITYTGELFF.

This rearrangement joins TRBV18 to TRBJ1-3; 9 bases agree with TRBD1. The CDR3 contains 16 residues. The V gene end was trimmed by 3 bases and the J gene end by 4 bases; junction bases not matched to a gene: 7. Per the germline V gene, CDR1 is KGHSH and CDR2 is LQKENI. Written as DNA, the CDR3 is TGTGCCAGCTCACCTCAACAGGGGGCGCGGGGAAACACCATATATTTT. Protein: CASSPQQGARGNTIYF.

The chain employs TRBV2 and TRBJ2-5; 7 bases agree with TRBD1. The V gene end was trimmed by 6 bases and the J gene end by 5 bases; junction bases not matched to a gene: 6. The CDR3 totals 13 residues. Germline CDR1 SNHLY, CDR2 FYNNEI. This chain's CDR3 is CASSRDSMETQYF. CDR3 DNA sequence: TGTGCCAGCAGCCGGGACAGTATGGAGACCCAGTACTTC.

The chain carries TRBV5-8 and TRBJ2-5; D perhaps matches TRBD1 (5 bases). Germline V CDR1 and CDR2: SGHTS, YDEGEE. This CDR3 has 13 amino acids. The germline V and J ends were trimmed by 2 bases and 6 bases, with 11 bases remaining between them. CDR3 protein: CASSFLGRQTQYF. In DNA form, the CDR3 reads TGTGCCAGCAGCTTCTTGGGGCGGCAGACCCAGTACTTC.

The J gene is TRBJ2-2, the V gene TRBV5-5; 7 bases line up with TRBD1. This CDR3 has 15 residues. With V trimmed by 2 bases and J by 4 bases, 5 bases remained unmatched. Germline CDR1 is SGHKS and CDR2 is YYEKEE (reference sequence). This CDR3 is CASSFRGPITGELFF. CDR3 bases: TGTGCCAGCAGCTTTAGGGGGCCTATCACCGGGGAGCTGTTTTTT. Looking up the rest from reference TRBV5-5 and TRBJ2-2 gives the full variable domain: DAGVTQSPTHLIKTRGQQVTLRCSPISGHKSVSWYQQVLGQGPQFIFQYYEKEERGRGNFPDRFSARQFPNYSSELNVNALLLGDSALYLCASSFRGPITGELFFGEGSRLTVL.

CDR3 DNA: TGTGCCACCACGACACGGCGAAGGGGTCAGCCCCAGCATTTT. This sequence encodes CATTTRRRGQPQHF. The gene calls are TRBV5-8 and TRBJ1-5, with TRBD1 as a possible D gene (5 bases). This CDR3 is built from 14 residues. The V gene's germline CDR1 is SGHTS and CDR2 YDEGEE. V shed 9 bases and J shed 6 bases, with 19 bases lying between them.

The V gene is TRBV5-1, the J gene TRBJ1-3, with 7 bases fitting TRBD1. The CDR3 extends over 15 amino acids. Germline lookup yields CDR1 SGHRS and CDR2 YFSETQ. The V and J ends lost 0 bases and 7 bases, in that order; junction bases with no gene match: 7. CDR3 protein: CASSLGTGAGNTIYF. The CDR3 coding sequence is TGCGCCAGCAGCTTGGGGACAGGCGCGGGGAACACCATATATTTT.

The CDR3 nucleotides are TGTGCCAGCAGCCTAGGCAGGGCCTATGGCTACACCTTC. Translated: CASSLGRAYGYTF. The chain uses TRBV28 and TRBJ1-2; possibly TRBD1 for D (5 bases). The germline gives CDR1 MDHEN, CDR2 SYDVKM. The V end lost 6 bases, the J end lost 4 bases, and 12 bases lay between the germline ends. This CDR3 region has 13 residues.

This chain uses TRBV5-5 with TRBJ1-4; D is uncertain. The CDR3 has 12 residues. The V end was cut by 2 bases, the J end by 8 bases, with 7 bases between. CDR1 is SGHKS and CDR2 is YYEKEE in the germline V gene (reference sequence). The CDR3 protein is CASSFSHEKLFF. CDR3 nucleotides: TGTGCCAGCAGCTTTTCACACGAAAAACTGTTTTTT. Drawing the rest from reference TRBV5-5 and TRBJ1-4, the complete variable domain is DAGVTQSPTHLIKTRGQQVTLRCSPISGHKSVSWYQQVLGQGPQFIFQYYEKEERGRGNFPDRFSARQFPNYSSELNVNALLLGDSALYLCASSFSHEKLFFGSGTQLSVL.

This chain uses TRBV9 with TRBJ2-5, with 10 bases identical to TRBD1. Per the germline V gene, CDR1 is SGDLS and CDR2 is YYNGEE. Trimming at V came to 3 bases and at J to 5 bases, leaving 10 bases not matched to a gene. This CDR3 region has 16 residues. DNA of the CDR3: TGTGCCAGCAGCGCAGGACGGGGACAGGGGACCGAGACCCAGTACTTC. Translation: CASSAGRGQGTETQYF.

The chain combines TRBV28 with TRBJ1-4, with D possibly being TRBD1 (6 bases). The CDR3 sequence is 14 residues long. Germline V lookup: CDR1 MDHEN, CDR2 SYDVKM. V gave up 7 bases and J gave up 7 bases, with 16 bases separating them. The CDR3 nucleotides are TGTGCCAGCAATCTACAGGGCGGCAGTGAAAAACTGTTTTTT. Its protein is CASNLQGGSEKLFF.

The genes are TRBV9 and TRBJ2-1, with 15 nucleotides matching TRBD2. Germline loops: CDR1 SGDLS, CDR2 YYNGEE. The CDR3 length is 17 residues. V dropped 3 bases and J dropped 2; count of bases not matched to a gene: 3. The CDR3: CASSAGLAGGTYNEQFF. Here the CDR3 DNA reads TGTGCCAGCAGCGCCGGACTAGCGGGGGGGACCTACAATGAGCAGTTCTTC.

V is TRBV7-2 and J is TRBJ2-2, with D perhaps matching TRBD1 (6 bases). The CDR3 is 13 residues long. In germline, CDR1 is SGHTA, CDR2 FQGNSA. V gave up 5 bases and J gave up 5 bases, with 9 bases separating them. The CDR3 nucleotides read TGTGCCAGCAGCCCTCAGGGGACCGGGGAGCTGTTTTTT. Its protein product is CASSPQGTGELFF. The variable domain in full, with the rest retrieved from reference TRBV7-2 and TRBJ2-2, is GAGVSQSPSNKVTEKGKDVELRCDPISGHTALYWYRQSLGQGLEFLIYFQGNSAPDKSGLPSDRFSAERTGGSVSTLTIQRTQQEDSAVYLCASSPQGTGELFFGEGSRLTVL.

This chain uses TRBV5-1 with TRBJ2-1; TRBD1 matches at 12 bases. This CDR3 spans 16 amino acids. The J segment lost 8 bases and the V segment lost 4 bases, leaving 10 bases of the junction unmatched. Germline V gene lookup returns CDR1 SGHRS and CDR2 YFSETQ. CDR3: CASSLGGTGGKHEQFF. The CDR3 nucleotides are TGCGCCAGCAGCCTTGGGGGGACAGGGGGCAAGCATGAGCAGTTCTTC.

The CDR3 loop is CASSSVDSNQPQHF. The CDR3 DNA reads TGTGCCAGCAGTTCAGTCGATAGCAATCAGCCCCAGCATTTT. The rearrangement joins TRBV28 to TRBJ1-5; D is uncertain. Trimming cost V 4 bases and J 0 bases, with 7 bases left between them. The length of the CDR3 is 14 residues. The germline V gene encodes CDR1 MDHEN and CDR2 SYDVKM.

The genes are TRBV14 and TRBJ2-5, with no clear D. The CDR3 runs 13 residues. The V gene lost 0 bases and the J gene lost 12 bases, with 14 bases spanning the gap. The V gene's germline CDR1 is SGHDN and CDR2 FVKESK. The CDR3 sequence: CASSQERYRVKYF. The DNA for the CDR3 is TGTGCCAGCAGCCAAGAGAGGTACCGTGTTAAGTACTTC.

The rearrangement joins TRBV2 to TRBJ1-2, with 8 bases identical to TRBD1. Germline CDR1 is SNHLY and CDR2 is FYNNEI. The CDR3 loop spans 12 amino acids. V trimming: 8 bases; J trimming: 7 bases; junction bases outside the gene matches: 6. The CDR3 here is CASDPQGAGYTF. The DNA of the CDR3 is TGTGCCAGCGATCCCCAGGGGGCTGGCTACACCTTC. The full variable domain, in which reference TRBV2 and TRBJ1-2 provide the parts outside the CDR3, is EPEVTQTPSHQVTQMGQEVILRCVPISNHLYFYWYRQILGQKVEFLVSFYNNEISEKSEIFDDQFSVERPDGSNFTLKIRSTKLEDSAMYFCASDPQGAGYTFGSGTRLTVV.

The chain combines TRBV30 with TRBJ2-5, with TRBD2 matching over 9 bases. The CDR3 extends over 16 amino acids. Germline CDR1 and CDR2: GTSNPN and SVGIG (reference sequence). V was pared by 0 bases and J by 2 bases, with 7 bases of the junction left unmatched. The DNA of the CDR3 is TGTGCCTGGAGTGTCCCAGGCGGGGGGGAACAAGAGACCCAGTACTTC. This gives the protein CAWSVPGGGEQETQYF. The full variable domain, rest sourced from reference TRBV30 and TRBJ2-5, is SQTIHQWPATLVQPVGSPLSLECTVEGTSNPNLYWYRQAAGRGLQLLFYSVGIGQISSEVPQNLSASRPQDRQFILSSKKLLLSDSGFYLCAWSVPGGGEQETQYFGPGTRLLVL.

This clone appeared once. The chain carries TRBV9 and TRBJ2-1, with D hard to call. Germline V gives CDR1 SGDLS, CDR2 YYNGEE. Trimming left V 4 bases short and J 3 bases short, with 8 bases between. This CDR3 has 13 amino acids. CDR3 residues: CASSFNGYNEQFF. Written as DNA, the CDR3 is TGTGCCAGCAGCTTCAACGGCTACAATGAGCAGTTCTTC. Full variable domain (rest looked up from reference TRBV9 and TRBJ2-1): DSGVTQTPKHLITATGQRVTLRCSPRSGDLSVYWYQQSLDQGLQFLIQYYNGEERAKGNILERFSAQQFPDLHSELNLSSLELGDSALYFCASSFNGYNEQFFGPGTRLTVL.

The chain couples TRBV27 to TRBJ2-1; 8 nucleotides agree with TRBD1. Germline V gene sequence: CDR1 MNHEY, CDR2 SMNVEV (reference sequence). Losses at the gene ends were 7 bases for V and 4 bases for J; bases not matched to a gene: 12. CDR3 length equals 16 residues. This CDR3 is CASIPPGGGRYNEQFF. In DNA, the CDR3 is TGTGCCAGCATCCCCCCAGGGGGCGGACGATACAATGAGCAGTTCTTC.

The J gene is TRBJ2-1, the V gene TRBV5-1; 7 nucleotides agree with TRBD2. There are 15 residues in the CDR3. The trim removed 2 bases at V and 4 bases at J, leaving 6 bases unmatched. From germline, CDR1 is SGHRS and CDR2 YFSETQ. The chain's CDR3 is CASSLQAGIYNEQFF. DNA for the CDR3: TGCGCCAGCAGCTTACAAGCGGGGATATACAATGAGCAGTTCTTC.

The chain couples TRBV6-6 to TRBJ2-2; D may be TRBD2 (5 bases). This CDR3 is built from 13 residues. V lost 8 bases, J lost 5 bases, and 12 bases lay in between. Germline values: CDR1 MNHNY, CDR2 SVGAGI (reference sequence). The DNA for the CDR3 is TGTGCCAGCGGCGCTACGGGAACCGGGGAGCTGTTTTTT. It yields the protein CASGATGTGELFF.